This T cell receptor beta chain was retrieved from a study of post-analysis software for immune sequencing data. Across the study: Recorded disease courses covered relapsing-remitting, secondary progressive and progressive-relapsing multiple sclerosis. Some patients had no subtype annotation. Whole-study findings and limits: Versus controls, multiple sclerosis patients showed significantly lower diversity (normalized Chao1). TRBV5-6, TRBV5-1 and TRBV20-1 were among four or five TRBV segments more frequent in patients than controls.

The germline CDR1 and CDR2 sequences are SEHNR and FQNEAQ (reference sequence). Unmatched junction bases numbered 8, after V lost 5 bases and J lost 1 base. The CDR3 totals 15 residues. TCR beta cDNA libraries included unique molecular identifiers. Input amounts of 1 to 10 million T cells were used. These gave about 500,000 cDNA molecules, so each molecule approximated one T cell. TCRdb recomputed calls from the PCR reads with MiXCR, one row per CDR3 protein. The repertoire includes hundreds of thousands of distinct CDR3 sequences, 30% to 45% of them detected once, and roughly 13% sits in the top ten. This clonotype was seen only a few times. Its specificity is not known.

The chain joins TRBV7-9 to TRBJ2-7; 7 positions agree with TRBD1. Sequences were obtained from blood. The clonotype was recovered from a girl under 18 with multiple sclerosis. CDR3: CASSGYTGVSYEQYF. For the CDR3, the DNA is TGTGCCAGCAGCGGGTACACAGGGGTTTCCTACGAGCAGTACTTC.